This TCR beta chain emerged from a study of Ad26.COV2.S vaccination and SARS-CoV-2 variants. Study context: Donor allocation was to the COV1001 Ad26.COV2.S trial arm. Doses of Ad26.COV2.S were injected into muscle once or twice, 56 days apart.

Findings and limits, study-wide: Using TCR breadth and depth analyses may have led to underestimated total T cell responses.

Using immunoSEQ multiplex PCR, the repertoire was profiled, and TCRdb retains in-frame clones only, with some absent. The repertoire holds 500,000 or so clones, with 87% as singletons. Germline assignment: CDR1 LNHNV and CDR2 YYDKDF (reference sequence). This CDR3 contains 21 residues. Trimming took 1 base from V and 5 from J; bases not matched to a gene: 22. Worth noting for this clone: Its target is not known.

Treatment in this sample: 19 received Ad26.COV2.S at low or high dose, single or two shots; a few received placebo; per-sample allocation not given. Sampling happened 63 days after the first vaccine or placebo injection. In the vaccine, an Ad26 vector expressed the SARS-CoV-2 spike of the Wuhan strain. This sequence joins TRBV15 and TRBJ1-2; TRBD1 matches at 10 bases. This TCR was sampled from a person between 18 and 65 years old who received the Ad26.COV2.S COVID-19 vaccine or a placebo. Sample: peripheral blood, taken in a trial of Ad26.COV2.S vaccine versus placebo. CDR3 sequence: CATSRGLGPKKRQGALYGYTF. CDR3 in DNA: TGTGCCACCAGCAGAGGTCTAGGTCCGAAAAAACGACAGGGGGCCTTATATGGCTACACCTTC.